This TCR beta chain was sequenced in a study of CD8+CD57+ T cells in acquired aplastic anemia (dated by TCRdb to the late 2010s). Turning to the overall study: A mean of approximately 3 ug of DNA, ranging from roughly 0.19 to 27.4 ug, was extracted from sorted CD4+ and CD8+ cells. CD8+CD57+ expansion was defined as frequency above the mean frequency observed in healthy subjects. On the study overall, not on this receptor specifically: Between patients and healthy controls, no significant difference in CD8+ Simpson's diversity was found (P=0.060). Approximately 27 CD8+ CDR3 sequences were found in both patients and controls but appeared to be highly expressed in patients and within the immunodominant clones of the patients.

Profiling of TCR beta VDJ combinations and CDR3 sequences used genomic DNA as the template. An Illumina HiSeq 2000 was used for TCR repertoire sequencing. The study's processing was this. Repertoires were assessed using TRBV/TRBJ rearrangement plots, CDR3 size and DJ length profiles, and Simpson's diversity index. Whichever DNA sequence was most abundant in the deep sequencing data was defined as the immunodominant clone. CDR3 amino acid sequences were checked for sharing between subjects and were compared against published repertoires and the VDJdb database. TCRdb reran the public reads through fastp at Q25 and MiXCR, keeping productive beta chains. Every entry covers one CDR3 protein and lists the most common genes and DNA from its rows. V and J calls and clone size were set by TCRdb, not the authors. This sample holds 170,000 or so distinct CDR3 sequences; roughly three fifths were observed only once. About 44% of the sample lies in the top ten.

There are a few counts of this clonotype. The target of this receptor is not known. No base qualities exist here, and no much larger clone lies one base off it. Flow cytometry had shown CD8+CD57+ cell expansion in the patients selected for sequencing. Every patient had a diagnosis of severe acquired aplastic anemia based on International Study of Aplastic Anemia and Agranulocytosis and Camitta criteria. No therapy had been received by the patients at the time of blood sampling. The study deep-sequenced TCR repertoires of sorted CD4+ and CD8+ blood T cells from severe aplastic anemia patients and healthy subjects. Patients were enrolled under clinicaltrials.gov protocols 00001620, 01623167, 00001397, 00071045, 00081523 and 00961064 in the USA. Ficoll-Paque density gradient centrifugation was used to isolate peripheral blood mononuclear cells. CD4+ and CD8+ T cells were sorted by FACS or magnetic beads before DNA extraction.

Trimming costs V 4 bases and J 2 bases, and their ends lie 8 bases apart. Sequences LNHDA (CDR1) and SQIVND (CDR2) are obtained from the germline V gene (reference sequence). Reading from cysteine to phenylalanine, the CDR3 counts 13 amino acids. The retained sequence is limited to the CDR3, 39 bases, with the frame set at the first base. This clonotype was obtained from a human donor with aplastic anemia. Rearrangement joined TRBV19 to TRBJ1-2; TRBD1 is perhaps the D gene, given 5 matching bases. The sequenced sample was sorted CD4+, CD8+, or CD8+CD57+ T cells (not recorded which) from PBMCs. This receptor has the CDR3 CASSTDTNYGYTF. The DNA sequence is TGTGCCAGTAGTACGGACACGAACTATGGCTACACCTTC.